This TCR beta chain was obtained from a study of T cell responses to AZD1222 COVID-19 vaccine. In the study overall: Pooled samples include second doses given at about 4 or 12 weeks. Study results and limitations: Only six people who got AZD1222 tested seropositive at baseline. Researchers report vaccine-associated CD4 TCRs spanning spike, with dominance at 160-218 and 743-854.

Using immunoSEQ multiplex PCR, the repertoire was profiled, and TCRdb retains in-frame clones only, with some absent. The sample shows over 150,000 clones, around 90% of them seen only once. As concerns this clone: Its antigen remains unidentified.

Germline V gene lookup returns CDR1 MNHEY and CDR2 SVGEGT. This CDR3 contains 14 residues. V was clipped by 5 bases and J by 4 bases; unmatched bases: 6. This chain uses TRBV6-2 or TRBV6-3 with TRBJ1-1, with 8 positions matching TRBD1. The sequence derives from an adult in good health. The sequencing here drew on peripheral blood, taken on day 0 of AZD1222 vaccination. The CDR3 bases are TGTGCCAGCAGTCTGGCAGGGGGCGGCACTGAAGCTTTCTTT. Amino acids: CASSLAGGGTEAFF.